This TCR beta chain was recorded in a study of PD-1 blockade in classical Hodgkin lymphoma (TCRdb year 2020). Looking at the study overall: Nivolumab dosing was 3 mg/kg intravenously every 2 weeks, continuing until either disease progression or unacceptable toxicity. The study used CyTOF and TCR beta sequencing to define a peripheral blood immune signature of response to PD-1 blockade in classical Hodgkin lymphoma. The paper's findings and limits, for the study overall: A significant rise by C4D1 was seen in CD4+ but not CD8+ TCR diversity (p=0.0027 vs p=0.16), with the rise being most apparent in complete responders (p=0.02). Baseline TCR diversity was reported to be lower in newly diagnosed patients than in healthy donors, and even lower in relapsed/refractory patients. Diversity was lower in patients who began nivolumab less than 1 year after ASCT, so these patients were left out of later analyses to avoid confounding by immune reconstitution. Trial patients achieving complete response had baseline diversity similar to newly diagnosed patients, whereas partial responders and progressors had significantly lower diversity. The study was restricted to a single clinical trial cohort, and the causes of repertoire differences, possibly disease activity or prior therapy, were left undefined.

On this clone itself: Its specific antigen is unknown. It has no much larger one-base neighbor in the sample; base qualities were not kept.

Genomic DNA was extracted with the Qiagen DNeasy kit from unsorted PBMCs and from negatively selected CD4+ and CD8+ fractions. Amplification of TCR beta CDR3 regions was done by immunoSEQ multiplex PCR with primers that anneal to V and J segments. A synthetic immune receptor repertoire was used to minimize amplification bias, and any remaining bias was removed computationally after sequencing. As for the authors' bioinformatics: Custom Python scripts were used to quantify repertoire diversity as the Shannon entropy index. Unsorted, CD4+ and CD8+ repertoires were analyzed separately, except for combined analyses in which CD4+ and CD8+ sequences were merged in silico. Clonal expansion was defined as a frequency increase of at least 2-fold after treatment compared with C1D1, and clones undetected at baseline were assigned a pseudocount of 0.5. Clones with 0 or 1 copy at C1D1 were defined as singleton clones, while clones with 2 or more copies were defined as non-singleton clones. Clones expanded in unsorted samples were annotated as CD4+, CD8+ or unknown by matching protein sequences in sorted samples from the same patient. Wilcoxon tests on paired samples were used to test changes in diversity from C1D1 to C4D1. TCRdb holds this immuneACCESS table with in-frame rearrangements only. Some clones are missing; in checked studies, unresolved V genes explain under half, and the rest has no known cause. For V, J and clone size, that table is used; D and trimming come from the DNA. The sample includes around 19,000 clones, with around 69% observed a single time. The ten top clones hold less than 25% of the sample.

Here V drops 4 bases and J drops 3 bases, and the junction holds 3 bases not matched to any gene. Counted from cysteine to phenylalanine, this CDR3 has 14 amino acids. Only the CDR3 portion is preserved as DNA: 42 bases, with reading frame beginning at the first base. Via the germline V gene, CDR1 is MGHDK and CDR2 SYGVNS. This sample's time point label indicates: cycle 2 day 1 (C2D1) of nivolumab. All trial patients had relapsed after autologous stem cell transplantation, with cohorts A, B and C differing in prior brentuximab vedotin exposure. The trial cohort included 50 to 70 patients with relapsed/refractory classical Hodgkin lymphoma, and each patient had a best overall response of complete response, partial response or progressive disease. Trial patients were treated with single-agent nivolumab in the multi-cohort phase II CheckMate 205 trial. An independent review committee assessed best overall response using the 2007 International Working Group response criteria. Trial PBMCs were obtained immediately prior to nivolumab initiation (C1D1) and on therapy at cycle 2 day 1 and cycle 4 day 1. Peripheral blood was collected in 8 mL Vacutainer Cell Preparation Tubes, from which PBMCs were isolated by centrifugation and then cryopreserved.

The sequence came from a human donor with classical Hodgkin lymphoma. Sequenced material: peripheral blood mononuclear cells (PBMCs), taken before the second cycle of nivolumab. The V and J genes are TRBV25-1 and TRBJ2-7; TRBD2 aligns with 10 central bases. CDR3 reads: CASSGAGGLYEQYF. The DNA is TGTGCCAGCAGTGGAGCGGGAGGGCTCTACGAGCAGTACTTC.